The source of this TCR beta chain is a study of beta chain features in type 1 diabetes (dated by TCRdb to 2016 to 2018). Regarding the complete study: Mean age, gender distribution, total cell number and subset yield did not differ between patients and healthy donors. Across all samples, about 110 million sorted cells were examined, and cell number per subset correlated strongly with RNA yield. In the study, recently diagnosed type 1 diabetes patients and matched healthy donors were compared on the TCRB repertoires of their sorted circulating CD4+ T cell subsets. Naive and central memory subsets were obtained from all 30 or so donors, but regulatory and stem cell-like memory subsets were isolated from only 8 patients and roughly eight healthy donors.

The entire amount of isolated RNA was reverse transcribed using the High Capacity cDNA Reverse Transcription Kit, so the sequenced TCRB transcripts were expressed ones. Deep immunoSEQ sequencing was performed on naive, central memory and regulatory T cell samples, with an average of about 4 million total reads per sample. After sorted cells were lysed in RLT buffer, RNA was extracted with DNase-treated RNeasy Micro or Mini kits, with the choice depending on cell number. To prevent cross-contamination, every cell subset was processed on its own, while patient and healthy donor samples were processed together. The immunoSEQ multiplex PCR was used to amplify TCRB sequences from cDNA, generating 87-bp fragments that spanned the CDR3 region. Sequencing of the amplicons was performed on the Illumina HiSeq platform. As for how the authors treated the data: PCR bias was corrected computationally using synthetic template baselines, and reads within Hamming distance 2 were collapsed, with unmergeable singletons discarded. By aligning reads against IMGT, V, D and J genes, CDR3 length, and insertions or deletions at six rearrangement sites were assigned. Within each subset, clonotype counts were normalized to sorted cell number, after which true diversity and Gini coefficients were computed with the tcR R package. The overlap coefficient, calculated on TCRB nucleotide sequences, was used to measure repertoire sharing. The table comes from immuneACCESS by way of TCRdb, which keeps in-frame sequences with V and J called. Part of the clones is missing from these tables; in studies checked, under half for an unresolved V gene and the rest for unknown reasons. From that table come the V and J calls and clone size; the DNA was used to work out D and trimming. In all, the sample holds 150,000 to 200,000 clones, and around 7.8% of those were seen once. Jointly, the top ten make up about 0.9% of the sample.

From the cysteine up to the phenylalanine, the CDR3 has a length of 14 residues. Here the CDR3 DNA is all that survives: 42 bases in frame from base 1. V drops 4 bases and J drops 1 base, leaving 8 bases in between. The germline V gene (reference sequence) sets CDR1 to SEHNR and CDR2 to FQNEAQ. About this clone itself: Its target antigen remains unknown. The input lacks base qualities; no much larger clone sits a single base away.

General conclusions and limits of the study: Sequencing cDNA rather than genomic DNA could over-represent highly expressing activated cells, although activation and CD3 levels did not differ between groups. At VDJ recombination sites, type 1 diabetes patients had fewer insertions and more deleted nucleotides, which implies abnormalities in thymic rearrangement. Naive, central memory and regulatory TCRB repertoires appeared to be more similar among patients than among healthy donors. Because small numbers of individuals were included in the HLA sub-analyses, any influence of HLA type on TCRB rearrangement was left unresolved. Shorter templates might be favored by PCR, yet because patient and control samples were amplified and corrected together, any such skew would affect both groups equally. Type 1 diabetes patients showed a moderate but significant shortening of TCRB CDR3 length in all four CD4+ subsets.

Each donor gave one peripheral blood draw, averaging approximately 0.11 L, which was collected into heparinised tubes. Naive, central memory, regulatory and stem cell-like memory CD4+ T cells were sorted on a BD FACSAria II using a panel including CD45RO, CCR7, CD25, CD127, CD95 and CD27. Purity was above 98% for every sorted population. Right away, PBMCs were isolated by Lymphoprep density gradient centrifugation and were stained directly, with no culture step. To minimize batch effects, samples were stained and sorted in pairs, one healthy donor with one patient per experiment. The sample comprised central memory CD4+ T cells from blood. The origin of this receptor is a woman aged 35 to 49 with type 1 diabetes. The chain is made from TRBV7-9 and TRBJ1-5; possibly the D gene is TRBD1, per 5 matching bases. The DNA is TGTGCCAGCAGCTCCGGGGGGAGCAATCAGCCCCAGCATTTT. Its protein product is CASSSGGSNQPQHF.